Following are 24 T cell receptor beta chains from one sample sequenced in a study of blood T cell repertoires in COVID-19. The assay was immunoSEQ multiplex PCR, and TCRdb's table has in-frame clones only and misses some. The sample shows roughly 250,000 clones, more than 85% of them seen only once. Sequencing input: peripheral blood. The receptors stem from a person between 18 and 35 years old with COVID-19, enrolled during active disease.

The chain employs TRBV28 and TRBJ2-3; D unclear. Germline CDR1 MDHEN, CDR2 SYDVKM. V was trimmed by 9 bases and J by 2 bases, leaving 18 bases between them. The CDR3 is 15 residues long. CDR3: CASTPGTVVTDTQYF. CDR3 nucleotide sequence: TGTGCCAGTACCCCGGGTACGGTGGTCACAGATACGCAGTATTTT.

This clone was recorded once. The chain employs TRBV5-4 and TRBJ2-7; D not resolved. Germline assignment: CDR1 SGHNT and CDR2 YYREEE (reference sequence). V dropped 0 bases and J dropped 0 bases, with 7 bases sitting between them. This CDR3 is 14 amino acids long. This CDR3 is CASSLDAGSYEQYF. Written as DNA, the CDR3 is TGTGCCAGCAGCTTGGATGCCGGCTCCTACGAGCAGTACTTC.

The V and J genes are TRBV18 and TRBJ2-7, with a weak D call TRBD1 (6 bases). The germline V gene has CDR1 KGHSH and CDR2 LQKENI. The CDR3 consists of 14 residues. Trimming took 3 bases from V and 0 from J, leaving 9 bases between them. The CDR3 reads CASSPAGASYEQYF. CDR3 nucleotide sequence: TGTGCCAGCTCACCGGCAGGGGCCTCCTACGAGCAGTACTTC.

This chain links TRBV4-2 with TRBJ2-3; TRBD2 matches at 14 bases. The V segment lost 1 base and the J segment 4 bases; nucleotides outside the gene matches: 1. This CDR3 is built from 16 residues. CDR1 is LGHNA, CDR2 YNFKEQ, per germline. This CDR3 is CASSQGLAGGPDTQYF. CDR3 in DNA: TGTGCCAGCAGCCAAGGACTAGCGGGAGGGCCAGATACGCAGTATTTT.

The chain recombines TRBV11-2 with TRBJ1-1, with TRBD1 as a possible D gene (6 bases). The CDR3 spans 14 residues. Trimming cost V 1 base and J 5 bases, with 11 bases left between them. Germline V lookup: CDR1 SGHAT, CDR2 FQNNGV. The CDR3 region is CASSLVTGTTEAFF. In nucleotides, the CDR3 is TGTGCCAGCAGCTTAGTTACAGGGACGACTGAAGCTTTCTTT.

V and J are TRBV6-1 and TRBJ1-5, with D hard to call. V was pared by 2 bases and J by 4 bases, with 9 bases between. The CDR3 extends over 14 amino acids. Germline CDR1 MNHNS, CDR2 SASEGT. CDR3 residues: CASSEIYGNQPQHF. CDR3 nucleotide sequence: TGTGCCAGCAGTGAAATTTACGGGAATCAGCCCCAGCATTTT.

The chain uses TRBV18 and TRBJ2-1, with D maybe TRBD2 (5 bases). The CDR3 sequence is 16 residues long. Between the trimmed V and J ends, which lost 2 bases and 7 bases, there was a span of 18 bases. Per germline, CDR1 KGHSH and CDR2 LQKENI. The CDR3 loop is CASSPFRNQAENEQFF. CDR3 coding DNA: TGTGCCAGCTCACCATTTCGCAACCAAGCGGAAAATGAGCAGTTCTTC.

This chain links TRBV6-5 with TRBJ2-1; a weak D match, TRBD2 (6 bases). The CDR3 covers 11 residues. The V gene's germline CDR1 is MNHEY and CDR2 SVGAGI. V was cut by 7 bases and J by 9 bases, with 10 bases left in between. For the CDR3, the DNA is TGTGCCAGCAATCAGGGAGGTGAGCAGTTCTTC. Amino acids: CASNQGGEQFF.

V usage is TRBV28 and J usage is TRBJ1-5; D perhaps matches TRBD1 (5 bases). Germline V gene data show CDR1 as MDHEN and CDR2 as SYDVKM. The germline V and J ends were trimmed by 1 base and 5 bases, with 9 bases remaining between them. This CDR3 spans 14 amino acids. The CDR3 spells CASSLSGLYQPQHF. The CDR3 nucleotides read TGTGCCAGCAGTTTATCAGGGTTGTATCAGCCCCAGCATTTT. Together with reference TRBV28 and TRBJ1-5, the CDR3 gives the full variable domain: DVKVTQSSRYLVKRTGEKVFLECVQDMDHENMFWYRQDPGLGLRLIYFSYDVKMKEKGDIPEGYSVSREKKERFSLILESASTNQTSMYLCASSLSGLYQPQHFGDGTRLSIL.

The V gene is TRBV3-1 (or the pseudogene TRBV3-2), the J gene TRBJ2-3, with a possible D match to TRBD2 (6 bases). V lost 5 bases and J lost 5, with 20 bases in between. CDR3 length: 16 residues. Germline V gene lookup returns CDR1 LGHDT and CDR2 YNNKEL (reference sequence). The CDR3 loop is CASSSRLGGRRDTQYF. The CDR3 DNA sequence: TGTGCCAGCAGCTCGCGTCTGGGGGGAAGGAGAGATACGCAGTATTTT.

The chain links TRBV11-2 to TRBJ2-6, with TRBD1 identical over 11 bases. After removal of 5 bases from V and 4 bases from J, the junction contained 7 bases not matched to a gene. From germline, CDR1 is SGHAT and CDR2 FQNNGV. The CDR3 is 17 residues long. The CDR3, as DNA: TGTGCCAGCAGCCCAGGACAGGGGGCGGTGGGGGCCAACGTCCTGACTTTC. Its protein is CASSPGQGAVGANVLTF.

The gene calls are TRBV4-1 and TRBJ1-6, with D hard to call. Germline V gives CDR1 MGHRA, CDR2 YSYEKL. The germline V and J ends were trimmed by 1 base and 5 bases, with 6 bases remaining between them. The CDR3 has 14 residues. The DNA of the CDR3 is TGCGCCAGCAGCCAAGGACAACATAATTCACCCCTCCACTTT. Residues: CASSQGQHNSPLHF.

V usage is TRBV11-2 and J usage is TRBJ2-5; 7 nucleotides align to TRBD2. The germline CDR1 and CDR2 sequences are SGHAT and FQNNGV. J gave up 0 bases and V 6 bases, and 1 base lay outside the gene matches. The CDR3 is made up of 13 amino acids. CDR3 sequence reads: CASRLAHQETQYF. CDR3 nucleotides: TGTGCCAGCAGACTAGCGCACCAAGAGACCCAGTACTTC.

This rearrangement joins TRBV4-1 to TRBJ2-1, with D unresolved. V shed 2 bases and J shed 6 bases, with 8 bases lying between them. CDR1 MGHRA and CDR2 YSYEKL come from the germline V gene. This CDR3 spans 13 amino acids. In nucleotides, the CDR3 is TGCGCCAGCAGCCAAACTACTATCAATGAGCAGTTCTTC. Protein product: CASSQTTINEQFF.

The chain couples TRBV2 to TRBJ2-1; D gene ambiguous. The ends were cut back, 0 bases at V and 9 bases at J, with 6 bases in the middle. The length of the CDR3 is 12 residues. Germline V gene data show CDR1 as SNHLY and CDR2 as FYNNEI. The CDR3 sequence: CASSEARSEQFF. The CDR3 coding sequence is TGTGCCAGCAGTGAAGCTAGGAGTGAGCAGTTCTTC.

The chain has TRBV27 and TRBJ2-7; the match to TRBD2 covers 14 bases. Trimming at V came to 6 bases and at J to 11 bases, leaving 6 bases not matched to a gene. Germline V gives CDR1 MNHEY, CDR2 SMNVEV (reference sequence). The CDR3 has 13 amino acids. DNA for the CDR3: TGTGCCAGCAGGTCGGGACTAGCGGGAGCGGAGTACTTC. Translation gives CASRSGLAGAEYF.

This clone appeared once. V and J are TRBV28 and TRBJ2-1; the D gene is possibly TRBD2 (6 bases). Germline V gene data show CDR1 as MDHEN and CDR2 as SYDVKM. Trimming cost V 3 bases and J 4 bases, with 13 bases left between them. There are 15 residues in the CDR3. The CDR3 loop reads CASSFYRGSYNEQFF. The CDR3, as DNA: TGTGCCAGCAGTTTCTACCGGGGGTCATACAATGAGCAGTTCTTC.

The gene calls are TRBV7-9 and TRBJ1-2, with 9 nucleotides matching TRBD1. Germline-derived CDR1 and CDR2 are SEHNR and FQNEAQ (reference sequence). V lost 1 base, J lost 2 bases, and 2 bases stayed unmatched. The CDR3 extends over 15 amino acids. CDR3 amino acids: CASSLVGTGNYGYTF. The CDR3 DNA reads as TGTGCCAGCAGCTTAGTGGGGACAGGGAACTATGGCTACACCTTC.

The chain recombines TRBV24-1 with TRBJ2-3; 9 nucleotides agree with TRBD2. CDR1 is KGHDR, CDR2 SFDVKD, per germline. The CDR3 has 18 residues. V shed 5 bases, J shed 6 bases, and the junction held 17 bases outside the gene matches. DNA of the CDR3: TGTGCCACCAGTGGATTCCCGTCGGGGAGCGGGAGGCCGGATACGCAGTATTTT. Translation gives CATSGFPSGSGRPDTQYF.

The chain recombines TRBV11-2 with TRBJ1-4, with TRBD1 matching over 7 bases. CDR3 length equals 14 residues. CDR1 SGHAT and CDR2 FQNNGV come from the germline V gene. V shed 5 bases and J 8 bases; nucleotides not matched to a gene: 8. The CDR3 DNA reads TGTGCCAGCAGCCCTCGACAGGGCACCGAAAAACTGTTTTTT. This gives the protein CASSPRQGTEKLFF.

This clone was observed a single time. The CDR3 DNA reads TGTGCCAGCAGCCCGAGCATGTGGGATACGCAGTATTTT. This translates into CASSPSMWDTQYF. The chain employs TRBV5-8 and TRBJ2-3, with D hard to call. CDR1 is SGHTS and CDR2 is YDEGEE in the germline V gene. Trimming stripped 4 bases from V and 6 bases from J, with 12 bases between. The CDR3 totals 13 residues.

The chain links TRBV7-9 to TRBJ2-1, with TRBD2 identical over 12 bases. Germline CDR1 is SEHNR and CDR2 is FQNEAQ (reference sequence). Losses at the gene ends were 5 bases for V and 6 bases for J; bases not matched to a gene: 5. The CDR3 length is 15 residues. The CDR3 loop reads CASSPGLAGFNEQFF. The CDR3 nucleotides are TGTGCCAGCAGCCCGGGACTAGCGGGTTTCAATGAGCAGTTCTTC.

V gene TRBV19 combines with J gene TRBJ1-5, with D possibly matching TRBD1 (5 bases). Germline V lookup: CDR1 LNHDA, CDR2 SQIVND (reference sequence). This CDR3 has 14 amino acids. V dropped 4 bases and J dropped 6 bases, with 13 bases sitting between them. DNA of the CDR3: TGTGCCAGTAGTAATCAGACAGCTAGTCAGCCCCAGCATTTT. Translating it yields CASSNQTASQPQHF.

The CDR3 loop is CASSLVLAGGAYNEQFF. The CDR3 DNA reads as TGTGCCAGCAGCCTAGTACTAGCGGGAGGGGCCTACAATGAGCAGTTCTTC. J is TRBJ2-1 and V is TRBV7-2; 13 nucleotides align to TRBD2. Trimming took 5 bases from V and 2 from J; bases not matched to a gene: 6. The CDR3 is 17 residues long. Looked up from germline, CDR1 is SGHTA and CDR2 is FQGNSA.